The present T cell receptor beta chain was sequenced within a study of CD8+ T cells in alopecia areata. Study as a whole: A regimen of oral tofacitinib, 5 to 10 mg twice daily, was given to treated patients. People stayed on tofacitinib for 6 to 18 months, then stopped the drug for 6 months.

Stated treatment: oral pan-JAK inhibitor, 5-10 mg twice daily. Those with alopecia areata gave lesional scalp punch biopsies and peripheral blood. The sequencing template was cDNA reverse transcribed from extracted RNA. Produced via immunoSEQ multiplex PCR; TCRdb's table is partial and in-frame only. The sample shows around 300,000 clones, 60% of them seen only once. This CDR3 is 14 amino acids long. Germline CDR1 reads SQVTM; CDR2 reads ANQGSEA. V lost 5 bases to trimming and J lost 1 base; unmatched junction nucleotides: 3. The material sequenced was CD4+ T cells sorted from blood, taken around week 53, from a patient treated with tofacitinib. The J gene is TRBJ2-2, the V gene TRBV29-1; 8 nucleotides align to TRBD1. This clonotype was sampled from a human donor with alopecia areata. CDR3 coding DNA: TGCAGCGTTATGGGGACAGGGAACACCGGGGAGCTGTTTTTT. It yields the protein CSVMGTGNTGELFF.